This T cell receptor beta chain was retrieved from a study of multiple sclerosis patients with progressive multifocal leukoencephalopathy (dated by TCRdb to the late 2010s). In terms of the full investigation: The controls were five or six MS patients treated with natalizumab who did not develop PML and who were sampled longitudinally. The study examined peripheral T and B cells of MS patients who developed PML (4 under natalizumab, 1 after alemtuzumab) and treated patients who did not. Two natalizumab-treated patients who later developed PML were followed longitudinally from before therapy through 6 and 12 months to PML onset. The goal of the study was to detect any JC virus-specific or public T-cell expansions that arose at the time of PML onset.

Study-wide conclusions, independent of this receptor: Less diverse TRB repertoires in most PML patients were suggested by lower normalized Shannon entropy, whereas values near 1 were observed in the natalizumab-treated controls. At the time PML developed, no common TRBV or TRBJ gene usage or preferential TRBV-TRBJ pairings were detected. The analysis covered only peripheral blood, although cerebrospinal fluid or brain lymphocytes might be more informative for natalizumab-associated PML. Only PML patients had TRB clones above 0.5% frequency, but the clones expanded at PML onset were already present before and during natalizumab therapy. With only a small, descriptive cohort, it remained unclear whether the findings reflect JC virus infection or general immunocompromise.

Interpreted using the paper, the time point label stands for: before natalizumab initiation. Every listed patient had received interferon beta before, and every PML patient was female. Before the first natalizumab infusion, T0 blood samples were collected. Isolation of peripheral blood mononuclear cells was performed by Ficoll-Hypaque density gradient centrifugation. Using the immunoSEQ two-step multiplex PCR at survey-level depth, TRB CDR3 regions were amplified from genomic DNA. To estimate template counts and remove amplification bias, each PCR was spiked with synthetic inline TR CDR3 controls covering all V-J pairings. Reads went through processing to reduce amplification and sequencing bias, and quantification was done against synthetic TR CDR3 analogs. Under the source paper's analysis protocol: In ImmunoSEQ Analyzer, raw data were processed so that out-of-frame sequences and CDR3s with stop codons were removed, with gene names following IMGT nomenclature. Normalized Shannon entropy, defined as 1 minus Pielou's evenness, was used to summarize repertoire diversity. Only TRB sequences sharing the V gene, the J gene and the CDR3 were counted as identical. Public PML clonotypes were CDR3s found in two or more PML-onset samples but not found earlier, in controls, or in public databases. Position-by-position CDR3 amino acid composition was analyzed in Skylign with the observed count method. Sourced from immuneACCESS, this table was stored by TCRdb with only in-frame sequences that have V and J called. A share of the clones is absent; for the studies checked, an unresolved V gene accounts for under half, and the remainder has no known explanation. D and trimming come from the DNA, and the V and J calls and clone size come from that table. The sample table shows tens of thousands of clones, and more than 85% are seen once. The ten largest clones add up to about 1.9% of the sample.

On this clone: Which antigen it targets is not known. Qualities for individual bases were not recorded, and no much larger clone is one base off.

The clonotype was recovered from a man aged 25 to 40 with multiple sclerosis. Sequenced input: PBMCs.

In nucleotides, the sequence is TGCGCCGGACAGGGGGTGAACACTGAAGCTTTCTTT. It codes for CAGQGVNTEAFF. This chain is built from TRBV10-1 and TRBJ1-1, and 10 junctional nucleotides match TRBD1. The CDR3, from cysteine to phenylalanine, totals 12 residues. Of the read, only the CDR3 DNA is kept; its 36 bases are in frame from base 1. The germline V gene (reference sequence) supplies CDR1 WNHNN and CDR2 SYGVQD. V lost 11 bases and J lost 0 bases, and the count of bases not matched to a germline gene is 0.